This is a list of T cell receptor beta chains from one sample in a study of identical twins. TCRdb used MiXCR to reprocess the 5' RACE reads, holding one entry per CDR3 protein. Found here are about 720,000 distinct CDR3 sequences, 8.5% to 9.5% of them singletons; the top ten hold roughly 0.97%. Separately, the same data were catalogued under a study of yellow fever vaccine responses in identical twins.

Sequencing was done on a sample of PBMCs. The receptors shown here come from a woman in her late teens or twenties in good health. The CDR3 runs from the conserved cysteine through the conserved F or W. A D gene is named only where the DNA matches it firmly. Clone sizes are given selectively: once, few, many, or a class where the clone is expanded.

j_call: TRBJ2-6
d_call: -
clone_size: many
v_call: TRBV12-3/TRBV12-4
cdr3_aa: CASTRSGANVLTF
cdr3_nt: TGTGCCAGCACGCGATCTGGGGCCAACGTCCTGACTTTC

j_call: TRBJ2-2
d_call: -
clone_size: few
v_call: TRBV15
cdr3_aa: CATSRVREMGTGELFF
cdr3_nt: TGTGCCACCAGCAGAGTCCGGGAGATGGGCACCGGGGAGCTGTTTTTT

j_call: TRBJ2-2
d_call: -
clone_size: few
v_call: TRBV4-3
cdr3_aa: CASSLTRLNTGELFF
cdr3_nt: TGCGCCAGCAGCCTTACTAGGCTGAACACCGGGGAGCTGTTTTTT

j_call: TRBJ2-3
d_call: -
clone_size: many
v_call: TRBV7-2
cdr3_aa: CASSLDSVADTQYF
cdr3_nt: TGTGCCAGCAGCTTAGATTCTGTTGCGGATACGCAGTATTTT

j_call: TRBJ2-1
d_call: -
clone_size: few
v_call: TRBV7-2
cdr3_aa: CASTQLSSYNEQFF
cdr3_nt: TGTGCCAGCACCCAGCTGAGTTCCTACAATGAGCAGTTCTTC

j_call: TRBJ2-2
d_call: TRBD1
clone_size: -
v_call: TRBV2
cdr3_aa: CASNPGGNTGELFF
cdr3_nt: TGTGCCAGTAACCCAGGGGGGAACACCGGGGAGCTGTTTTTT

j_call: TRBJ2-1
d_call: TRBD2
clone_size: -
v_call: TRBV12-3/TRBV12-4
cdr3_aa: CACSFDFLAGGRVNNEQFF
cdr3_nt: TGTGCCTGCAGTTTCGACTTCCTAGCGGGGGGGCGAGTTAACAATGAGCAGTTCTTC

j_call: TRBJ2-1
d_call: -
clone_size: few
v_call: TRBV18
cdr3_aa: CASSRGDGSYNEQFF
cdr3_nt: TGTGCCAGCTCACGCGGGGACGGCTCCTACAATGAGCAGTTCTTC

j_call: TRBJ2-1
d_call: -
clone_size: few
v_call: TRBV6-4
cdr3_aa: CASSAAGTRSYNEQFF
cdr3_nt: TGTGCCAGCAGTGCAGCCGGGACACGCTCCTACAATGAGCAGTTCTTC

j_call: TRBJ2-7
d_call: TRBD2
clone_size: few
v_call: TRBV19
cdr3_aa: CASSMAGVDEQYF
cdr3_nt: TGTGCCAGTAGTATGGCGGGAGTGGACGAGCAGTACTTC

j_call: TRBJ1-3
d_call: -
clone_size: few
v_call: TRBV10-3
cdr3_aa: CAISIQGTGNTIYF
cdr3_nt: TGTGCCATCAGTATACAGGGAACTGGAAACACCATATATTTT

j_call: TRBJ2-7
d_call: TRBD1
clone_size: -
v_call: TRBV10-2
cdr3_aa: CASSEQGAGSYEQYF
cdr3_nt: TGCGCCAGCAGTGAGCAGGGGGCTGGCTCCTACGAGCAGTACTTC

j_call: TRBJ2-5
d_call: -
clone_size: few
v_call: TRBV20-1
cdr3_aa: CSAASRQETQYF
cdr3_nt: TGCAGTGCCGCTTCAAGGCAAGAGACCCAGTACTTC

j_call: TRBJ1-2
d_call: -
clone_size: few
v_call: TRBV11-2
cdr3_aa: CASSLSQDYGYTF
cdr3_nt: TGTGCCAGCAGCTTAAGTCAGGACTATGGCTACACCTTC

j_call: TRBJ2-3
d_call: -
clone_size: few
v_call: TRBV7-3
cdr3_aa: CASSLLLEDTQYF
cdr3_nt: TGTGCCAGCAGCTTATTGCTTGAAGATACGCAGTATTTT

j_call: TRBJ2-3
d_call: -
clone_size: -
v_call: TRBV2
cdr3_aa: CASNGAPDTQYF
cdr3_nt: TGTGCCAGCAACGGGGCTCCAGATACGCAGTATTTT

j_call: TRBJ1-1
d_call: -
clone_size: many
v_call: TRBV11-2
cdr3_aa: CASSQGIEAFF
cdr3_nt: TGTGCCAGCAGCCAAGGAATTGAAGCTTTCTTT

j_call: TRBJ2-5
d_call: -
clone_size: few
v_call: TRBV7-2
cdr3_aa: CASSLVAVIQETQYF
cdr3_nt: TGTGCCAGCAGCTTAGTAGCGGTTATACAAGAGACCCAGTACTTC

j_call: TRBJ2-7
d_call: -
clone_size: -
v_call: TRBV11-2
cdr3_aa: CASSRPNYEQYF
cdr3_nt: TGTGCCAGCAGCCGCCCAAACTACGAGCAGTACTTC

j_call: TRBJ2-3
d_call: -
clone_size: -
v_call: TRBV11-2
cdr3_aa: CASSLVGGALPTDTQYF
cdr3_nt: TGTGCCAGCAGCTTAGTGGGTGGAGCACTGCCCACAGATACGCAGTATTTT

j_call: TRBJ2-5
d_call: -
clone_size: few
v_call: TRBV30
cdr3_aa: CAWSPTGYGETQYF
cdr3_nt: TGTGCCTGGTCGCCAACAGGGTACGGAGAGACCCAGTACTTC

j_call: TRBJ2-1
d_call: TRBD1
clone_size: -
v_call: TRBV7-9
cdr3_aa: CASSFPGGLWFF
cdr3_nt: TGTGCCAGCAGCTTCCCAGGGGGCCTTTGGTTCTTC

j_call: TRBJ2-7
d_call: -
clone_size: few
v_call: TRBV6-1
cdr3_aa: CASIDGTRAPYEQYF
cdr3_nt: TGTGCCAGCATCGACGGGACACGGGCCCCCTACGAGCAGTACTTC

j_call: TRBJ1-4
d_call: -
clone_size: -
v_call: TRBV27
cdr3_aa: CASSSYGPTNEKLFF
cdr3_nt: TGTGCCAGCAGTTCCTACGGACCAACTAATGAAAAACTGTTTTTT

j_call: TRBJ2-5
d_call: -
clone_size: few
v_call: TRBV9
cdr3_aa: CASSVGTFDVETQYF
cdr3_nt: TGTGCCAGCAGCGTAGGTACCTTTGACGTAGAGACCCAGTACTTC

j_call: TRBJ2-5
d_call: -
clone_size: -
v_call: TRBV27
cdr3_aa: CASSLVFPGSTQYF
cdr3_nt: TGTGCCAGCAGCTTAGTGTTCCCCGGGTCGACCCAGTACTTC

j_call: TRBJ2-2
d_call: TRBD2
clone_size: few
v_call: TRBV6-2/TRBV6-3
cdr3_aa: CAGRLAGKNTGELFF
cdr3_nt: TGTGCCGGGCGGCTAGCGGGAAAGAACACCGGGGAGCTGTTTTTT

j_call: TRBJ2-7
d_call: -
clone_size: few
v_call: TRBV12-3/TRBV12-4
cdr3_aa: CASSLPGIRDEQYF
cdr3_nt: TGTGCCAGCAGTTTACCAGGGATAAGGGACGAGCAGTACTTC

j_call: TRBJ2-7
d_call: -
clone_size: many
v_call: TRBV7-8
cdr3_aa: CASSLEGGQYF
cdr3_nt: TGTGCCAGCAGCTTGGAGGGGGGGCAGTACTTC

j_call: TRBJ2-1
d_call: -
clone_size: few
v_call: TRBV12-3/TRBV12-4
cdr3_aa: CASSPSQSSYNEQFF
cdr3_nt: TGTGCCAGCAGCCCCAGCCAAAGCTCCTACAATGAGCAGTTCTTC

j_call: TRBJ2-3
d_call: TRBD2
clone_size: -
v_call: TRBV29-1
cdr3_aa: CSGLAGASTDTQYF
cdr3_nt: TGCAGCGGTTTAGCGGGGGCTAGCACAGATACGCAGTATTTT

j_call: TRBJ2-1
d_call: -
clone_size: many
v_call: TRBV29-1
cdr3_aa: CSVKTQDQFF
cdr3_nt: TGCAGCGTAAAGACCCAGGACCAGTTCTTC

j_call: TRBJ1-2
d_call: TRBD1
clone_size: few
v_call: TRBV27
cdr3_aa: CASRNRGIGYGYTF
cdr3_nt: TGTGCCAGCAGGAACAGGGGGATAGGGTATGGCTACACCTTC

j_call: TRBJ2-7
d_call: -
clone_size: many
v_call: TRBV9
cdr3_aa: CASSVDPGDYEQYF
cdr3_nt: TGTGCCAGCAGCGTAGATCCAGGGGACTACGAGCAGTACTTC

j_call: TRBJ2-6
d_call: -
clone_size: -
v_call: TRBV27
cdr3_aa: CASSLWAADLTGANVLTF
cdr3_nt: TGTGCCAGCAGTTTATGGGCGGCAGACCTTACTGGGGCCAACGTCCTGACTTTC

j_call: TRBJ1-6
d_call: -
clone_size: many
v_call: TRBV6-1
cdr3_aa: CASKTGGNYNSPLHF
cdr3_nt: TGTGCCAGCAAAACGGGGGGGAATTACAATTCACCCCTCCACTTT

j_call: TRBJ1-4
d_call: -
clone_size: -
v_call: TRBV27
cdr3_aa: CASSLSTNGGNELFF
cdr3_nt: TGTGCCAGCAGTTTATCCACGAACGGGGGCAATGAACTGTTTTTT

j_call: TRBJ2-5
d_call: TRBD2
clone_size: few
v_call: TRBV20-1
cdr3_aa: CSASLGGASETQYF
cdr3_nt: TGCAGTGCCAGTCTCGGGGGGGCCTCAGAGACCCAGTACTTC

j_call: TRBJ2-1
d_call: TRBD1
clone_size: many
v_call: TRBV6-5
cdr3_aa: CASSYDRVNEQFF
cdr3_nt: TGTGCCAGCAGTTACGACAGGGTTAATGAGCAGTTCTTC

j_call: TRBJ2-1
d_call: -
clone_size: -
v_call: TRBV20-1
cdr3_aa: CSARDHGGGHSYNEQFF
cdr3_nt: TGCAGTGCTAGAGATCACGGGGGCGGCCACTCCTACAATGAGCAGTTCTTC

j_call: TRBJ2-4
d_call: TRBD2
clone_size: many
v_call: TRBV7-2
cdr3_aa: CASSLSTSAGQNIQYF
cdr3_nt: TGTGCCAGCAGCTTAAGCACTAGCGCGGGACAAAACATTCAGTACTTC

j_call: TRBJ2-7
d_call: -
clone_size: many
v_call: TRBV15
cdr3_aa: CATSREKWGYEQYF
cdr3_nt: TGTGCCACCAGCAGAGAAAAGTGGGGCTACGAGCAGTACTTC

j_call: TRBJ2-7
d_call: -
clone_size: few
v_call: TRBV18
cdr3_aa: CASSPPLGASEQYF
cdr3_nt: TGTGCCAGCTCACCACCTTTAGGCGCCAGCGAGCAGTACTTC

j_call: TRBJ2-5
d_call: -
clone_size: few
v_call: TRBV15
cdr3_aa: CATSREAGETQYF
cdr3_nt: TGTGCCACCAGCAGAGAGGCCGGAGAGACCCAGTACTTC

j_call: TRBJ2-7
d_call: -
clone_size: few
v_call: TRBV6-1
cdr3_aa: CASSQGQYSYEQYF
cdr3_nt: TGTGCCAGCAGTCAAGGACAGTACTCCTACGAGCAGTACTTC

j_call: TRBJ2-7
d_call: -
clone_size: -
v_call: TRBV12-3/TRBV12-4
cdr3_aa: CASSFITSYEQYF
cdr3_nt: TGTGCCAGCAGTTTCATTACCTCCTACGAGCAGTACTTC

j_call: TRBJ1-1
d_call: TRBD1
clone_size: many
v_call: TRBV7-2
cdr3_aa: CASSLQVGQSEAFF
cdr3_nt: TGTGCCAGCAGCTTACAGGTGGGACAGTCTGAAGCTTTCTTT

j_call: TRBJ2-3
d_call: -
clone_size: few
v_call: TRBV9
cdr3_aa: CASSVEEGDTQYF
cdr3_nt: TGTGCCAGCAGCGTAGAGGAAGGCGATACGCAGTATTTT

j_call: TRBJ2-7
d_call: TRBD1
clone_size: -
v_call: TRBV7-9
cdr3_aa: CASSLFPRDRAYEQYF
cdr3_nt: TGTGCCAGCAGCCTCTTCCCCCGGGACAGGGCCTACGAGCAGTACTTC

j_call: TRBJ1-5
d_call: -
clone_size: -
v_call: TRBV20-1
cdr3_aa: CSAQDSNQPQHF
cdr3_nt: TGCAGTGCCCAGGATAGCAATCAGCCCCAGCATTTT